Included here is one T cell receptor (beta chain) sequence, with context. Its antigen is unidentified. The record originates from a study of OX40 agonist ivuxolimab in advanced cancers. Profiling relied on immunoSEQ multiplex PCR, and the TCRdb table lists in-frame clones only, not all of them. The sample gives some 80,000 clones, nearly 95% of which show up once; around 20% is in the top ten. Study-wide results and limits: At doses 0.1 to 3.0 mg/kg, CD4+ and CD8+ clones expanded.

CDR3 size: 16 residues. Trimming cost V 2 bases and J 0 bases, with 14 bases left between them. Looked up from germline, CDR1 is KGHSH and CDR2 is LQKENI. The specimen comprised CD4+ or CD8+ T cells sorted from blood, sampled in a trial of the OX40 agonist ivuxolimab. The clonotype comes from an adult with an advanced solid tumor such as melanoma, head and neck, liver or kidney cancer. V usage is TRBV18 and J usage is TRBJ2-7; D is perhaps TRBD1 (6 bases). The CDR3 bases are TGTGCCAGCTCACCAACGACAGGACGCAGCTCCTACGAGCAGTACTTC. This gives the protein CASSPTTGRSSYEQYF.